This is a list of T cell receptor beta chains from one sample in a study of prognosis after radiotherapy for stage I lung cancer. In TCRdb, the multiplex PCR reads were re-called with MiXCR into one record per CDR3 protein. The profile shows over 15,000 distinct CDR3 sequences, 35% to 45% of them singletons. Material: PBMCs, obtained before or after stereotactic body radiation therapy (not recorded which). The receptor source for this set is a donor at least 50 years old with non-small cell lung cancer. Each CDR3 is given with its conserved first and last residue. D genes are given only for firm matches. Size is omitted from some rows. Given values are once, few, many or a class for expanded clones.

cdr3_aa: CASRLGGTNQPQHF; cdr3_nt: TGTGCCAGCAGGTTAGGGGGAACCAATCAGCCCCAGCATTTT; clone_size: .; d_call: .; v_call: TRBV28; j_call: TRBJ1-5
cdr3_aa: CASSLRGGEGYNEQFF; cdr3_nt: TGTGCCAGCAGTTTAAGAGGAGGGGAGGGCTACAATGAGCAGTTCTTC; clone_size: .; d_call: TRBD2; v_call: TRBV28; j_call: TRBJ2-1
cdr3_aa: CASSQDSLVNEQFF; cdr3_nt: TGTGCCAGCAGCCAGGACTCACTGGTGAATGAGCAGTTCTTC; clone_size: .; d_call: .; v_call: TRBV6-2/TRBV6-3; j_call: TRBJ2-1
cdr3_aa: CSVEGRIAGGPEQFF; cdr3_nt: TGCAGCGTTGAAGGGAGGATAGCGGGGGGGCCGGAACAGTTCTTC; clone_size: many; d_call: TRBD2; v_call: TRBV29-1; j_call: TRBJ2-1
cdr3_aa: CASSQDPQGAMNTEAFF; cdr3_nt: TGTGCCAGCAGCCAAGATCCCCAGGGGGCGATGAACACTGAAGCTTTCTTT; clone_size: .; d_call: TRBD1; v_call: TRBV4-2; j_call: TRBJ1-1
cdr3_aa: CASTTDRAGNTIYF; cdr3_nt: TGTGCCAGCACCACTGACCGGGCTGGAAACACCATATATTTT; clone_size: many; d_call: .; v_call: TRBV28; j_call: TRBJ1-3
cdr3_aa: CASSLNPQAGYNEQFF; cdr3_nt: TGTGCCAGCAGTTTAAACCCTCAGGCGGGGTACAATGAGCAGTTCTTC; clone_size: medium-sized; d_call: .; v_call: TRBV27; j_call: TRBJ2-1
cdr3_aa: CATTFGGSTDTQYF; cdr3_nt: TGTGCCACCACCTTTGGCGGGAGCACAGATACGCAGTATTTT; clone_size: many; d_call: .; v_call: TRBV28; j_call: TRBJ2-3
cdr3_aa: CASSQDGDGELFF; cdr3_nt: TGCGCCAGCAGCCAAGATGGGGACGGGGAGCTGTTTTTT; clone_size: few; d_call: .; v_call: TRBV4-3; j_call: TRBJ2-2
cdr3_aa: CASSFSGGITDTQYF; cdr3_nt: TGTGCCAGCAGCTTTTCAGGGGGAATCACAGATACGCAGTATTTT; clone_size: many; d_call: TRBD1; v_call: TRBV7-9; j_call: TRBJ2-3
cdr3_aa: CATGRGTDKMNTEAFF; cdr3_nt: TGTGCCACCGGGAGGGGGACAGATAAGATGAACACTGAAGCTTTCTTT; clone_size: many; d_call: TRBD1; v_call: TRBV10-3; j_call: TRBJ1-1
cdr3_aa: CASSFGLYRGWGSPLHF; cdr3_nt: TGCGCCAGCAGCTTTGGGCTCTACAGGGGTTGGGGTTCACCCCTCCACTTT; clone_size: .; d_call: TRBD1; v_call: TRBV5-1; j_call: TRBJ1-6
cdr3_aa: CASSEGPGAGGYTF; cdr3_nt: TGTGCCAGCAGCGAAGGTCCAGGGGCAGGAGGCTACACCTTC; clone_size: .; d_call: .; v_call: TRBV9; j_call: TRBJ1-2
cdr3_aa: CSSIYSKEAGELFF; cdr3_nt: TGTTCCAGCATTTACTCGAAAGAGGCCGGGGAGCTGTTTTTT; clone_size: .; d_call: .; v_call: TRBV6-9; j_call: TRBJ2-2
cdr3_aa: CASSLNTGIYEQFF; cdr3_nt: TGTGCCAGCAGCTTAAACACAGGGATCTATGAGCAGTTCTTC; clone_size: medium-sized; d_call: .; v_call: TRBV7-2; j_call: TRBJ2-1
cdr3_aa: CSASGSGYEQYF; cdr3_nt: TGCAGTGCTAGCGGGAGTGGGTACGAGCAGTACTTC; clone_size: many; d_call: .; v_call: TRBV20-1; j_call: TRBJ2-7
cdr3_aa: CSSLVLGTQYF; cdr3_nt: TGCAGCTCCCTAGTATTAGGTACGCAGTATTTT; clone_size: many; d_call: .; v_call: TRBV29-1; j_call: TRBJ2-3
cdr3_aa: CASSLVQGYGYTF; cdr3_nt: TGTGCCAGCAGCCTCGTCCAGGGCTATGGCTACACCTTC; clone_size: many; d_call: .; v_call: TRBV14; j_call: TRBJ1-2
cdr3_aa: CASSGNAGTVEQYF; cdr3_nt: TGTGCCAGCTCGGGTAATGCAGGGACCGTCGAGCAGTACTTC; clone_size: .; d_call: .; v_call: TRBV18; j_call: TRBJ2-7
cdr3_aa: CASSPPGQGVYGYTF; cdr3_nt: TGTGCCAGCAGCCCTCCCGGACAGGGGGTCTATGGCTACACCTTC; clone_size: many; d_call: TRBD1; v_call: TRBV16; j_call: TRBJ1-2
cdr3_aa: CASSLGQWNYDYTF; cdr3_nt: TGCGCCAGCAGCCTGGGACAGTGGAACTATGACTACACCTTC; clone_size: .; d_call: TRBD1; v_call: TRBV4-1; j_call: TRBJ1-2
cdr3_aa: CASTGGGWTEAFF; cdr3_nt: TGTGCCAGCACTGGGGGGGGTTGGACTGAAGCTTTCTTT; clone_size: many; d_call: .; v_call: TRBV6-1; j_call: TRBJ1-1
cdr3_aa: CASSCTSGSTDTQYF; cdr3_nt: TGTGCCAGCAGTTGTACTAGCGGGAGCACAGATACGCAGTATTTT; clone_size: .; d_call: TRBD2; v_call: TRBV6-4; j_call: TRBJ2-3
cdr3_aa: CASSWDSQTGEQFF; cdr3_nt: TGTGCCAGCAGTTGGGACAGCCAGACGGGTGAGCAGTTCTTC; clone_size: .; d_call: TRBD1; v_call: TRBV28; j_call: TRBJ2-1
cdr3_aa: CASSLGRGRSYEQYF; cdr3_nt: TGTGCCAGCAGTTTGGGCAGGGGAAGATCCTACGAGCAGTACTTC; clone_size: .; d_call: .; v_call: TRBV28; j_call: TRBJ2-7
cdr3_aa: CASSLAGYTDTQYF; cdr3_nt: TGTGCCAGCAGCTTAGCGGGATACACAGATACGCAGTATTTT; clone_size: .; d_call: .; v_call: TRBV7-9; j_call: TRBJ2-3
cdr3_aa: CASSDNRGQIGPYGYTF; cdr3_nt: TGTGCCAGCAGTGACAACCGCGGACAGATTGGACCCTATGGCTACACCTTC; clone_size: medium-sized; d_call: .; v_call: TRBV6-1; j_call: TRBJ1-2
cdr3_aa: CATSRGSSTGLDYGYTF; cdr3_nt: TGTGCCACCAGCAGAGGCTCATCGACAGGTTTGGACTATGGCTACACCTTC; clone_size: many; d_call: .; v_call: TRBV15; j_call: TRBJ1-2
cdr3_aa: CAISEGGGNTEAFF; cdr3_nt: TGTGCCATCAGTGAAGGAGGAGGGAACACTGAAGCTTTCTTT; clone_size: many; d_call: .; v_call: TRBV10-3; j_call: TRBJ1-1
cdr3_aa: CTSSIRGLEEKMFF; cdr3_nt: TGTACCAGTAGTATCAGGGGGCTGGAGGAAAAAATGTTCTTT; clone_size: .; d_call: TRBD1; v_call: TRBV19; j_call: TRBJ1-4
cdr3_aa: CASSWDDRDNSPLHF; cdr3_nt: TGTGCCAGCAGTTGGGATGACAGGGATAATTCACCCCTCCACTTT; clone_size: once; d_call: TRBD1; v_call: TRBV28; j_call: TRBJ1-6
cdr3_aa: CASSYLRNEQSF; cdr3_nt: TGTGCCAGCAGCTACCTCAGGAATGAGCAGTCCTTC; clone_size: .; d_call: .; v_call: TRBV12-3/TRBV12-4; j_call: TRBJ2-1
cdr3_aa: CASSLYPGQDLLEQYF; cdr3_nt: TGTGCCAGCAGTTTATACCCGGGACAGGATCTCCTCGAGCAGTACTTC; clone_size: many; d_call: TRBD1; v_call: TRBV6-5; j_call: TRBJ2-7
cdr3_aa: CASSQRAGRTDTQYF; cdr3_nt: TGTGCCAGCAGCCAAAGGGCGGGGCGCACAGATACGCAGTATTTT; clone_size: many; d_call: .; v_call: TRBV3-1; j_call: TRBJ2-3
cdr3_aa: CASSLWKGEQYF; cdr3_nt: TGTGCCAGCAGTTTATGGAAGGGCGAGCAGTACTTC; clone_size: many; d_call: .; v_call: TRBV12-3/TRBV12-4; j_call: TRBJ2-7
cdr3_aa: CAISEVQGPTYEQYF; cdr3_nt: TGTGCCATCAGTGAGGTACAGGGCCCCACCTACGAGCAGTACTTC; clone_size: .; d_call: .; v_call: TRBV6-1; j_call: TRBJ2-7
cdr3_aa: CASNEGLIYEQYF; cdr3_nt: TGTGCCAGCAACGAGGGTCTAATCTACGAGCAGTACTTC; clone_size: .; d_call: .; v_call: TRBV6-8; j_call: TRBJ2-7
cdr3_aa: CASSTFTWGYNSPLHF; cdr3_nt: TGTGCCAGCAGTACGTTCACATGGGGATATAATTCACCCCTCCACTTT; clone_size: once; d_call: .; v_call: TRBV6-1; j_call: TRBJ1-6
cdr3_aa: CASSVSGGLKETQYF; cdr3_nt: TGTGCCAGCAGCGTGAGCGGGGGCCTTAAAGAGACCCAGTACTTC; clone_size: many; d_call: TRBD2; v_call: TRBV11-2; j_call: TRBJ2-5
cdr3_aa: CSAVNAMSSYNEQFF; cdr3_nt: TGCAGTGCGGTGAACGCGATGAGCTCCTACAATGAGCAGTTCTTC; clone_size: many; d_call: .; v_call: TRBV20-1; j_call: TRBJ2-1
cdr3_aa: CASSQSGRVGELFF; cdr3_nt: TGTGCCAGCAGCCAAAGCGGGAGGGTCGGGGAGCTGTTTTTT; clone_size: many; d_call: TRBD2; v_call: TRBV3-1; j_call: TRBJ2-2
cdr3_aa: CASRQGDRNYGYTF; cdr3_nt: TGCGCCAGTCGTCAGGGAGATAGGAACTATGGCTACACCTTC; clone_size: once; d_call: .; v_call: TRBV5-1; j_call: TRBJ1-2
cdr3_aa: CASILFPWYNEQFF; cdr3_nt: TGTGCCAGCATTTTATTTCCGTGGTACAATGAGCAGTTCTTC; clone_size: .; d_call: .; v_call: TRBV28; j_call: TRBJ2-1
cdr3_aa: CASSEGGGRGNEQFF; cdr3_nt: TGTGCCAGCAGTGAAGGAGGGGGGCGAGGCAATGAGCAGTTCTTC; clone_size: medium-sized; d_call: .; v_call: TRBV6-1; j_call: TRBJ2-1
cdr3_aa: CASSPGLQETQYF; cdr3_nt: TGCGCCAGCAGCCCGGGACTCCAAGAGACCCAGTACTTC; clone_size: many; d_call: .; v_call: TRBV5-1; j_call: TRBJ2-5
cdr3_aa: CSAYSIAGELFF; cdr3_nt: TGCAGCGCTTACTCGATTGCCGGGGAGCTGTTTTTT; clone_size: .; d_call: .; v_call: TRBV29-1; j_call: TRBJ2-2
cdr3_aa: CASSPLAGSVGGYEQYF; cdr3_nt: TGTGCCAGCTCACCTCTTGCAGGGTCTGTAGGTGGATACGAGCAGTACTTC; clone_size: many; d_call: .; v_call: TRBV18; j_call: TRBJ2-7
cdr3_aa: CASRPGQGAYNEQFF; cdr3_nt: TGTGCCAGCAGGCCGGGACAGGGGGCCTACAATGAGCAGTTCTTC; clone_size: .; d_call: TRBD1; v_call: TRBV2; j_call: TRBJ2-1
cdr3_aa: CASSARGETGELFF; cdr3_nt: TGTGCCAGCAGTGCACGGGGAGAAACCGGGGAGCTGTTTTTT; clone_size: .; d_call: .; v_call: TRBV7-9; j_call: TRBJ2-2
cdr3_aa: CASSLIAGGLNEQFF; cdr3_nt: TGTGCCAGCAGCTTGATAGCGGGAGGGTTGAATGAGCAGTTCTTC; clone_size: .; d_call: TRBD2; v_call: TRBV5-4; j_call: TRBJ2-1
cdr3_aa: CATSLNTGNQPQHF; cdr3_nt: TGTGCCACCAGCCTAAATACAGGGAATCAGCCCCAGCATTTT; clone_size: large; d_call: .; v_call: TRBV5-1; j_call: TRBJ1-5
cdr3_aa: CAWSDFSRGVHGYTF; cdr3_nt: TGTGCCTGGAGTGATTTCTCTCGAGGGGTGCATGGCTACACCTTC; clone_size: many; d_call: .; v_call: TRBV30; j_call: TRBJ1-2
cdr3_aa: CSAKENTEAFF; cdr3_nt: TGCAGTGCCAAGGAGAACACTGAAGCTTTCTTT; clone_size: .; d_call: .; v_call: TRBV20-1; j_call: TRBJ1-1
cdr3_aa: CASSLSGTSGGPDTQYF; cdr3_nt: TGTGCCAGCAGCTTATCTGGGACTAGCGGGGGGCCAGATACGCAGTATTTT; clone_size: many; d_call: TRBD2; v_call: TRBV7-3; j_call: TRBJ2-3
cdr3_aa: CASSEAGTGGTDTQYF; cdr3_nt: TGTGCCAGCAGTGAAGCCGGGACAGGGGGCACAGATACGCAGTATTTT; clone_size: many; d_call: TRBD1; v_call: TRBV6-1; j_call: TRBJ2-3
cdr3_aa: CASSRSGTGTDGYTF; cdr3_nt: TGTGCCAGCAGCCGATCCGGGACAGGGACCGATGGCTACACCTTC; clone_size: .; d_call: TRBD1; v_call: TRBV12-3/TRBV12-4; j_call: TRBJ1-2
cdr3_aa: CASSLASNLAGVYYEQYF; cdr3_nt: TGCGCCAGCAGCTTAGCCAGTAACTTAGCGGGAGTCTACTACGAGCAGTACTTC; clone_size: medium-sized; d_call: TRBD2; v_call: TRBV5-1; j_call: TRBJ2-7
cdr3_aa: CASSSARNYGYTF; cdr3_nt: TGTGCCAGCAGCTCTGCCAGAAACTATGGCTACACCTTC; clone_size: .; d_call: .; v_call: TRBV6-1; j_call: TRBJ1-2